The entry that follows covers one T cell receptor (beta chain) sequence. The antigen is unknown. The data stem from a study of vaccination and CD4 T cells after COVID-19. Across the study: SARS-CoV-2 PCR on nasal swabs had been positive for the convalescent patients; about 9 were mild and one was severe. As a positive control, some control cultures were given a CEFX pool, while others were given an HIV-1 Nef pool or no peptide.

The treatment was: roughly ten-day PBMC culture with coronavirus spike peptide pools or control peptides (ViraFEST assay). Before TCRs were sequenced, ViraFEST expanded antigen-specific T cells with peptide pools. With 0 bases removed from V and 6 bases from J, the gap between germline ends came to 6 bases. This CDR3 is built from 12 residues. Per germline, CDR1 MNHEY and CDR2 SVGAGI. The Oncomine TCR Beta short-read assay sequenced DNA from cultured CD4+ T cells. Each CDR3 protein gets one entry after TCRdb re-called the PCR reads with MiXCR. In the table there are 7,800 or so distinct CDR3 sequences, around half of which are singletons.

The V call is TRBV6-5, the J call TRBJ2-7; the D gene is possibly TRBD2 (5 bases). Input material: CD4+ T cells from blood, cultured in vitro. This clonotype was sampled from a human donor who had recovered from COVID-19. CDR3 nucleotides: TGTGCCAGCAGTTACTCAGGGAGCGAGCAGTACTTC. Translation gives CASSYSGSEQYF.